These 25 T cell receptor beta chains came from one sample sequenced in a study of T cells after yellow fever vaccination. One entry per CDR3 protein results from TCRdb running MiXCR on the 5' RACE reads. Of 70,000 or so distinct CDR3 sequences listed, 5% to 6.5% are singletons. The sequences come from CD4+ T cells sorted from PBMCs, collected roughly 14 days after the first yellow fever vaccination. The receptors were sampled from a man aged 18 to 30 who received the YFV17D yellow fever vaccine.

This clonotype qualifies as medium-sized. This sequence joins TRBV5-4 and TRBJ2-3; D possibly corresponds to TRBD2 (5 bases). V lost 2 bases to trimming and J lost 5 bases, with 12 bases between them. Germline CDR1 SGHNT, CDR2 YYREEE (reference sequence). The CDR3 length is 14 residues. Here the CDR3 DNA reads TGTGCCAGCAGCTTCACGGGGAGTGGAGATACGCAGTATTTT. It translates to CASSFTGSGDTQYF.

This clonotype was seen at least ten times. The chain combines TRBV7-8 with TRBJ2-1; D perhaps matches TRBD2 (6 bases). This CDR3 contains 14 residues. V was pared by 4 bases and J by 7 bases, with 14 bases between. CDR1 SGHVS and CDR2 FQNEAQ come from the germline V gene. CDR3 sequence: CASSSLGGLNEQFF. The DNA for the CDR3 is TGTGCCAGCAGCTCCCTTGGGGGACTGAATGAGCAGTTCTTC.

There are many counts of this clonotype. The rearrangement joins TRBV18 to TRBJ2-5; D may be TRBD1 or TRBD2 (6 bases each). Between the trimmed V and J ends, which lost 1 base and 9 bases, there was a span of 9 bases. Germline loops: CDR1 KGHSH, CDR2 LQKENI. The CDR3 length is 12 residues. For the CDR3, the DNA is TGTGCCAGCTCACCACAGGAGGGGGCCCAGTACTTC. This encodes CASSPQEGAQYF.

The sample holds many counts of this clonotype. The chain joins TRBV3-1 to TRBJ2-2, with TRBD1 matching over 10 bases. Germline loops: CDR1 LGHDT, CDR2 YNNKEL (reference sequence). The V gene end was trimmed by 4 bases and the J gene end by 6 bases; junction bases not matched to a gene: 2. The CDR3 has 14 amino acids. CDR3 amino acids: CASSPGTGAGELFF. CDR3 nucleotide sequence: TGTGCCAGCAGCCCCGGGACAGGGGCCGGGGAGCTGTTTTTT.

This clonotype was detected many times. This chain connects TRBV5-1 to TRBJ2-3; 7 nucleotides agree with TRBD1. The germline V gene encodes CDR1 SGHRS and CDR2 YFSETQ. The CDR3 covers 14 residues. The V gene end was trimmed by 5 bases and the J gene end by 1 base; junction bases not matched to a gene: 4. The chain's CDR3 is CASRRQGGTDTQYF. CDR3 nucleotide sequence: TGCGCCAGCAGGAGACAGGGAGGCACAGATACGCAGTATTTT.

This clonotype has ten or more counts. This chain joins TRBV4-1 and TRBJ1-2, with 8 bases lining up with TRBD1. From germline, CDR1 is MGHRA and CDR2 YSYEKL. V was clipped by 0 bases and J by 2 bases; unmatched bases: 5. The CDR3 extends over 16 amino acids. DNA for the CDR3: TGCGCCAGCAGCCAAGATCGAAGGACAGGGAACTATGGCTACACCTTC. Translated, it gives CASSQDRRTGNYGYTF.

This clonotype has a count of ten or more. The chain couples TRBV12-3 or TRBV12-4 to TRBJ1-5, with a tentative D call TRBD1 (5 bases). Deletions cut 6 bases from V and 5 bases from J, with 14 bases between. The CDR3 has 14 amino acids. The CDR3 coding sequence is TGTGCCAGCAGGTCTCCGGGACTTCATCAGCCCCAGCATTTT. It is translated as CASRSPGLHQPQHF.

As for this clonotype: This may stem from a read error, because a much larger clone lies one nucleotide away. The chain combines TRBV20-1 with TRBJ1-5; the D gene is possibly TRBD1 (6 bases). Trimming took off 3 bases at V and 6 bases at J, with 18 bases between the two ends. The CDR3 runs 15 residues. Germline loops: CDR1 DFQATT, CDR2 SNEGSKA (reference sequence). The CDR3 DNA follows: TGCAGTGCTAGTAGGACAGCGGGAGGCACTCAGCCCCAGCATTTT. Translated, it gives CSASRTAGGTQPQHF.

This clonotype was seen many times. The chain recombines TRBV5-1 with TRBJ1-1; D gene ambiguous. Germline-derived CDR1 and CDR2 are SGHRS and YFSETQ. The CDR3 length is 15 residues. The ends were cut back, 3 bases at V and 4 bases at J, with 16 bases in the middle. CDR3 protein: CASSYFGEVGTEAFF. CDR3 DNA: TGCGCCAGCAGCTATTTCGGGGAGGTGGGCACTGAAGCTTTCTTT.

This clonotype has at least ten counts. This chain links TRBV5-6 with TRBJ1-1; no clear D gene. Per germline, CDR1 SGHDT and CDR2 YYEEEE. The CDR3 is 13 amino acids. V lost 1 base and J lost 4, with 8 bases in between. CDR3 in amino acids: CASSLLGSTEAFF. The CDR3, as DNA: TGTGCCAGCAGCTTGCTAGGGAGCACTGAAGCTTTCTTT.

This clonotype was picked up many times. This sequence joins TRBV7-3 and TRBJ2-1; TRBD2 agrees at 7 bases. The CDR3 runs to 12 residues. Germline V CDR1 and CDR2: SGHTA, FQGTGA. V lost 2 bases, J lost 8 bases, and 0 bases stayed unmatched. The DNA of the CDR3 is TGTGCCAGCAGCTTAGGGGGGGATGAGCAGTTCTTC. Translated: CASSLGGDEQFF.

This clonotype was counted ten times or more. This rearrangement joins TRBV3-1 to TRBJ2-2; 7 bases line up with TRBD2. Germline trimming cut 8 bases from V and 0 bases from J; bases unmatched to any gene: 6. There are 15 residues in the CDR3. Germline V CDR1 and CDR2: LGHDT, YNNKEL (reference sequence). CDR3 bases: TGTGCCAGCCGACTTAGCGGGTCGAACACCGGGGAGCTGTTTTTT. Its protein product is CASRLSGSNTGELFF. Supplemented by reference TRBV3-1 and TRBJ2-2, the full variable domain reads DTAVSQTPKYLVTQMGNDKSIKCEQNLGHDTMYWYKQDSKKFLKIMFSYNNKELIINETVPNRFSPKSPDKAHLNLHINSLELGDSAVYFCASRLSGSNTGELFFGEGSRLTVL.

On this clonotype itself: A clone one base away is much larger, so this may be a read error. CDR3 loop: CASSLFQEINSPLHF. The CDR3 DNA is TGCGCCAGCAGCTTGTTTCAAGAGATAAATTCACCCCTCCACTTT. This chain connects TRBV5-1 to TRBJ1-6; D gene unclear. V lost 1 base, J lost 7 bases, and 12 bases lay in between. CDR1 and CDR2 from the germline V gene are SGHRS and YFSETQ. This CDR3 has 15 amino acids.

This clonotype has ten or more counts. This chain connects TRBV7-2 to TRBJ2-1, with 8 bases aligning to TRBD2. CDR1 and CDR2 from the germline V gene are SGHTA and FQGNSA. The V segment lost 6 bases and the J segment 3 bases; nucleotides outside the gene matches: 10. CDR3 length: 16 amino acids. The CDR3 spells CASRPLSGGGYNEQFF. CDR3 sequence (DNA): TGTGCCAGCAGACCCCTCAGCGGGGGCGGCTACAATGAGCAGTTCTTC. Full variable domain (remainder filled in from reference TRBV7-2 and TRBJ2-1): GAGVSQSPSNKVTEKGKDVELRCDPISGHTALYWYRQSLGQGLEFLIYFQGNSAPDKSGLPSDRFSAERTGGSVSTLTIQRTQQEDSAVYLCASRPLSGGGYNEQFFGPGTRLTVL.

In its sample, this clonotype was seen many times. The DNA for the CDR3 is TGCGCCAGCAGCTTGGGTGCCGTTGGGGGGGGCACAGATACGCAGTATTTT. This gives the protein CASSLGAVGGGTDTQYF. V usage is TRBV5-1 and J usage is TRBJ2-3, with TRBD2 matching over 7 bases. V shed 0 bases and J 1 base; nucleotides not matched to a gene: 8. The germline V gene has CDR1 SGHRS and CDR2 YFSETQ. CDR3 length equals 17 residues.

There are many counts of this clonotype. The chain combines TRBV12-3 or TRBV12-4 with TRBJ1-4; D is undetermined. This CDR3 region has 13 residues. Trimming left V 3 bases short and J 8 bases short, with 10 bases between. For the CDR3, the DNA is TGTGCCAGCAGTTTGAGGCAAAGCGAAAAACTGTTTTTT. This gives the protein CASSLRQSEKLFF.

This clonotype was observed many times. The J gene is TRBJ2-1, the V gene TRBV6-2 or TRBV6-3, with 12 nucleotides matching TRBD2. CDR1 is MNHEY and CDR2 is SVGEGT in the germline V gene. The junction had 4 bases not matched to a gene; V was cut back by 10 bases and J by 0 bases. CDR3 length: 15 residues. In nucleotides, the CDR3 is TGTGCCAAGACTAGCGGGGGTATCTCCTACAATGAGCAGTTCTTC. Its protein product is CAKTSGGISYNEQFF.

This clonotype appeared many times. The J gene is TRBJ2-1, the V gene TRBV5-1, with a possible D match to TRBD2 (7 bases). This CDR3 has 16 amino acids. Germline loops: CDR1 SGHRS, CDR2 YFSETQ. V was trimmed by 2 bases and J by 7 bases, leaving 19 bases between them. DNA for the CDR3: TGCGCCAGCAGCTTTCCATCCCGGGGGGCCTGGAATGAGCAGTTCTTC. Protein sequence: CASSFPSRGAWNEQFF.

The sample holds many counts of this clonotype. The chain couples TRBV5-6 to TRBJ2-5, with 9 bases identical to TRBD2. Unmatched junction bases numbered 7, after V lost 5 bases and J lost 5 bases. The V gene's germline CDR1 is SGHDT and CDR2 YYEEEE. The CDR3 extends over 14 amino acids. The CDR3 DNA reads TGTGCCAGCAGTCCCCGGACTAGCGTCGAGACCCAGTACTTC. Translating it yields CASSPRTSVETQYF.

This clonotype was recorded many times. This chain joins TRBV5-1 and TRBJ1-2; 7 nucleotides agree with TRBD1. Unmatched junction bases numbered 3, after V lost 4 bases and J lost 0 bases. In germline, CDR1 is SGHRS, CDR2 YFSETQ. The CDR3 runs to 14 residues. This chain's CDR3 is CASSEGQTNYGYTF. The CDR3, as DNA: TGCGCCAGCAGCGAGGGACAGACTAACTATGGCTACACCTTC.

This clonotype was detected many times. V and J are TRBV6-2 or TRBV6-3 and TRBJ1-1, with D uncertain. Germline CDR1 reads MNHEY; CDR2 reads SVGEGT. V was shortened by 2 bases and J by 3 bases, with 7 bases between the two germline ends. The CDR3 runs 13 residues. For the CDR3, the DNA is TGTGCCAGCAGTTACGAGGAGGACACTGAAGCTTTCTTT. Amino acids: CASSYEEDTEAFF.

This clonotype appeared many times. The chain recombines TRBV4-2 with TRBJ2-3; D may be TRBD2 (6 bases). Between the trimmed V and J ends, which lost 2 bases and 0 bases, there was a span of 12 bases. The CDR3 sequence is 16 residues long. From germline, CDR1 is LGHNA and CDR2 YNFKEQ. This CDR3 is CASSQSGGVSTDTQYF. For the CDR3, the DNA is TGTGCCAGCAGCCAAAGTGGCGGGGTTAGCACAGATACGCAGTATTTT.

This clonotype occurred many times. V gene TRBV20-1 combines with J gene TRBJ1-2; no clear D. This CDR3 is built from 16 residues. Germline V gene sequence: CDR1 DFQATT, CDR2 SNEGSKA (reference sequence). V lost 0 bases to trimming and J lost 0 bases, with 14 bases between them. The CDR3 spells CSARDQPGRANYGYTF. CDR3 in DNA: TGCAGTGCTAGAGATCAACCAGGTCGGGCTAACTATGGCTACACCTTC.

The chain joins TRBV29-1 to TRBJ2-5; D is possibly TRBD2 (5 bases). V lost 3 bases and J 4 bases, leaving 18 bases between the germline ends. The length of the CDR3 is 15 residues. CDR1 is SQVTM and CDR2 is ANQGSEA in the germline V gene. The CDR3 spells CSVEKPGFPGETQYF. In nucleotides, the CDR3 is TGCAGCGTTGAGAAACCGGGGTTTCCGGGAGAGACCCAGTACTTC.

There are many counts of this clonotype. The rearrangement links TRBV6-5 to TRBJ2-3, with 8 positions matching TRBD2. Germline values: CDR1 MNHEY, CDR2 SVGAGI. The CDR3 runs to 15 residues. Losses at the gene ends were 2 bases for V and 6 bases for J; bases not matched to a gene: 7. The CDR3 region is CASSYPGTSIDTQYF. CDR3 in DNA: TGTGCCAGCAGTTACCCAGGGACTAGTATTGATACGCAGTATTTT.